The entry below gives a single T cell receptor (beta chain) sequence along with its context. Germline trimming cut 4 bases from V and 0 bases from J; bases unmatched to any gene: 4. Germline V gene sequence: CDR1 SGDLS, CDR2 YYNGEE. The CDR3 is 15 residues long. These data come from a study of blood T cell repertoires in COVID-19. Per the original methods: Quantification of nucleated cells was approximated via reference gene primer amplification. Sequencing was performed with immunoSEQ multiplex PCR; in TCRdb, only in-frame clones are kept and a portion is missing. V and J calls and clone size are those listed in that table; D and trimming were worked out from the DNA. The sample carries approximately 140,000 clones, approximately 86% recorded once.

This TCR derives from a woman aged 45-59 years who had recovered from COVID-19. V and J are TRBV9 and TRBJ1-1, with TRBD1 identical over 9 bases. The specimen sequenced was PBMCs or T cells enriched from blood (not recorded which). CDR3 loop: CASSTGQGVNTEAFF. In nucleotides, the CDR3 is TGTGCCAGCAGCACGGGACAGGGAGTGAACACTGAAGCTTTCTTT.